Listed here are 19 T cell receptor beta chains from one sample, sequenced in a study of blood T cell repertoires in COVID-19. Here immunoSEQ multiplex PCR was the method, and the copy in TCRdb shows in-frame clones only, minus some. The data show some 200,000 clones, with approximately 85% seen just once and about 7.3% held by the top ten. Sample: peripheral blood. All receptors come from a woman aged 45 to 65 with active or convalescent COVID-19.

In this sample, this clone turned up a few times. The CDR3 region has the DNA TGTGCCAGTAGTCCCCCCAGGACAGGGAAAAACATTCAGTACTTC. Protein: CASSPPRTGKNIQYF. The gene calls are TRBV19 and TRBJ2-4, with TRBD1 matching 8 bases. This CDR3 is 15 amino acids long. Germline V gene sequence: CDR1 LNHDA, CDR2 SQIVND (reference sequence). The V gene end was trimmed by 5 bases and the J gene end by 4 bases; junction bases not matched to a gene: 7.

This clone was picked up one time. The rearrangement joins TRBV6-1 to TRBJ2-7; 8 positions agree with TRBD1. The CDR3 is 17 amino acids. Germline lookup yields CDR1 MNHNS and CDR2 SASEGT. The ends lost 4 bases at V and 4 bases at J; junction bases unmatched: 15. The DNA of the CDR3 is TGTGCCAGCAGTGCCGGGGGACGACAGGGGAAGTTGTACGAGCAGTACTTC. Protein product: CASSAGGRQGKLYEQYF.

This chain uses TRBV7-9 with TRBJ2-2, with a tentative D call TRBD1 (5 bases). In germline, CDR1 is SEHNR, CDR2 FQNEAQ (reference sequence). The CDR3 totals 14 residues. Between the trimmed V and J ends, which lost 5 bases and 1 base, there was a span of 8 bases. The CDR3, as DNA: TGTGCCAGCAGCCCAACAGGGAACACCGGGGAGCTGTTTTTT. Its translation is CASSPTGNTGELFF. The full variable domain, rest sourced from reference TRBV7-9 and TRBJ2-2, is DTGVSQNPRHKITKRGQNVTFRCDPISEHNRLYWYRQTLGQGPEFLTYFQNEAQLEKSRLLSDRFSAERPKGSFSTLEIQRTEQGDSAMYLCASSPTGNTGELFFGEGSRLTVL.

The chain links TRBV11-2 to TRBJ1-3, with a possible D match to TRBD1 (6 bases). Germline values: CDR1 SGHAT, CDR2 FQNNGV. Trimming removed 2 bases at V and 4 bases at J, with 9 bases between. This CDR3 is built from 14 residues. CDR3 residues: CASSLTGQGNTIYF. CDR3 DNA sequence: TGTGCCAGCAGCTTAACAGGGCAAGGAAACACCATATATTTT.

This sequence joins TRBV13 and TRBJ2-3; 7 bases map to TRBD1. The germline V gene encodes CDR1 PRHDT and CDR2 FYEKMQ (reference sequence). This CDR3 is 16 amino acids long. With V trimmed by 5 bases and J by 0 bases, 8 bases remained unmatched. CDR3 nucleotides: TGTGCCAGCAGCCTCAGGGGGTCCCCAAGCACAGATACGCAGTATTTT. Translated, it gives CASSLRGSPSTDTQYF.

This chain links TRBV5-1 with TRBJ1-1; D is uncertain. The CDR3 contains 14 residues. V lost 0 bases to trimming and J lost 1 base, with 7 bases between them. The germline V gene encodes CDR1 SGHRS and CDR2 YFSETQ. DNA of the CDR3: TGCGCCAGCAGCTTGGCCAGAAGGAACACTGAAGCTTTCTTT. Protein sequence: CASSLARRNTEAFF.

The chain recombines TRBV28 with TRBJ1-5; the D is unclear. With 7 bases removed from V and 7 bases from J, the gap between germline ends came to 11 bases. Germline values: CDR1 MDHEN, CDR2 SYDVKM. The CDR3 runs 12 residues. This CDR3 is CASTPVRQPQHF. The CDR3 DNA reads TGTGCCAGCACCCCGGTGCGGCAGCCCCAGCATTTT.

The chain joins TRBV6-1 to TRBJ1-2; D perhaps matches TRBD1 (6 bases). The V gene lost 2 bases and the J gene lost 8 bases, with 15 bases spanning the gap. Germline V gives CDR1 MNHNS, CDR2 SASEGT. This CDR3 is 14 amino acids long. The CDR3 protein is CASSEMRGISGYTF. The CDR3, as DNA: TGTGCCAGCAGTGAAATGAGGGGGATAAGCGGCTACACCTTC.

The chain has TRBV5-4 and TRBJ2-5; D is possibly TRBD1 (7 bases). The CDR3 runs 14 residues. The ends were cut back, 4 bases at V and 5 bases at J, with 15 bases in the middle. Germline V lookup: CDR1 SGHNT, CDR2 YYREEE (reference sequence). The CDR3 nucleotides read TGTGCCAGCAGCGCCGGAGGGGGCGAGGAGACCCAGTACTTC. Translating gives CASSAGGGEETQYF.

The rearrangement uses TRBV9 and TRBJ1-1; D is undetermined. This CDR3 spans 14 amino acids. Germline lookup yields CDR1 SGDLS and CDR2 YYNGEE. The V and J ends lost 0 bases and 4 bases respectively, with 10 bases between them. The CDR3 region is CASSVDSQITEAFF. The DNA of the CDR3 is TGTGCCAGCAGCGTAGATTCACAAATCACTGAAGCTTTCTTT.

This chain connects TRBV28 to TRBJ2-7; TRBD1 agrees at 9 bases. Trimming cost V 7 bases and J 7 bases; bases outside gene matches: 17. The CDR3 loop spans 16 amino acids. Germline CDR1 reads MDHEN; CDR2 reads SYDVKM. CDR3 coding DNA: TGTGCCAGCATCCAATCACCGGGACAGGGAGAGAGGGAGCAGTACTTC. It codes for CASIQSPGQGEREQYF.

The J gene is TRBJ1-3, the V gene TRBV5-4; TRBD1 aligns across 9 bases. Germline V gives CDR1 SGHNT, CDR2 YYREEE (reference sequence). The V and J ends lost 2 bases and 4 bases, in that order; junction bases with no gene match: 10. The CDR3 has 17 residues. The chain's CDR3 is CASSLVKGQGTGNTIYF. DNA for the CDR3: TGTGCCAGCAGCTTAGTTAAGGGACAGGGCACAGGAAACACCATATATTTT.

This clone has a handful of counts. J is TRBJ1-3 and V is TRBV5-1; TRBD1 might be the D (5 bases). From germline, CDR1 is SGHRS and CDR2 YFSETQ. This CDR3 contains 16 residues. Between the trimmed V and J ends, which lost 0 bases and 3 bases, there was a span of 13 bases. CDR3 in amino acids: CASSLGTGDYGNTIYF. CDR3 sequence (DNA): TGCGCCAGCAGCTTGGGTACAGGTGATTATGGAAACACCATATATTTT.

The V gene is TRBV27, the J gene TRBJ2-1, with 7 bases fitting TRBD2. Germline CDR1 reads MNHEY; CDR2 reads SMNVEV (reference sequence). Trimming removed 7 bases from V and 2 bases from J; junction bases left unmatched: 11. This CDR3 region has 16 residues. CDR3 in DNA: TGTGCCAGCAAAATCCGGGGCGGGAGTCCCTACAATGAGCAGTTCTTC. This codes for CASKIRGGSPYNEQFF.

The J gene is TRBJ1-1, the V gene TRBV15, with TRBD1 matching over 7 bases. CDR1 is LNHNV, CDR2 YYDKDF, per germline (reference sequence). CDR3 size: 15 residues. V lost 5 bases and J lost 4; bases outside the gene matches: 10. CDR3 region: CATSQGGALLTEAFF. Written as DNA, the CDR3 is TGTGCCACCAGCCAAGGGGGCGCGCTCCTCACTGAAGCTTTCTTT. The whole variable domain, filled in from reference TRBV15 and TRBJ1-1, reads DAMVIQNPRYQVTQFGKPVTLSCSQTLNHNVMYWYQQKSSQAPKLLFHYYDKDFNNEADTPDNFQSRRPNTSFCFLDIRSPGLGDTAMYLCATSQGGALLTEAFFGQGTRLTVV.

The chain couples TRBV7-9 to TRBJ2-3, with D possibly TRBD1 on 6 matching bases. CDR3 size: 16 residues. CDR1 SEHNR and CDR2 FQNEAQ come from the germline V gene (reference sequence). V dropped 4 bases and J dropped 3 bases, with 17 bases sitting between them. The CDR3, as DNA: TGTGCCAGCAGCTCCGGGACACAGACGATGACAGATACGCAGTATTTT. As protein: CASSSGTQTMTDTQYF.

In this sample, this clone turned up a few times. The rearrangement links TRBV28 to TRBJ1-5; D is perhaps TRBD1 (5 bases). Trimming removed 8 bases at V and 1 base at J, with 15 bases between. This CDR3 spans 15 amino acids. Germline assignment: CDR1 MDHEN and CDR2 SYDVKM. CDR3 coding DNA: TGTGCCAGCGGGAACCTTCAGGGAAGCAATCAGCCCCAGCATTTT. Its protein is CASGNLQGSNQPQHF.

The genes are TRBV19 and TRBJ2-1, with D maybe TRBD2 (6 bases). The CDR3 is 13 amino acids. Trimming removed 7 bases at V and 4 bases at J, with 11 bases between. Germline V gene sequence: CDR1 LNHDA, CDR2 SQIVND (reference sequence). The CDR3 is CASTRGAYNEQFF. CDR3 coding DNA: TGTGCCAGTACCCGCGGGGCTTACAATGAGCAGTTCTTC.

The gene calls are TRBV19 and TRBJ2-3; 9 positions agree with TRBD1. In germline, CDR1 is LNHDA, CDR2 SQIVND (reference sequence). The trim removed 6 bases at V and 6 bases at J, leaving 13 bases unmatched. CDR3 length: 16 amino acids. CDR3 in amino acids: CASRKRRDRVVDTQYF. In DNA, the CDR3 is TGTGCCAGTAGGAAACGCCGGGACAGGGTCGTCGATACGCAGTATTTT.